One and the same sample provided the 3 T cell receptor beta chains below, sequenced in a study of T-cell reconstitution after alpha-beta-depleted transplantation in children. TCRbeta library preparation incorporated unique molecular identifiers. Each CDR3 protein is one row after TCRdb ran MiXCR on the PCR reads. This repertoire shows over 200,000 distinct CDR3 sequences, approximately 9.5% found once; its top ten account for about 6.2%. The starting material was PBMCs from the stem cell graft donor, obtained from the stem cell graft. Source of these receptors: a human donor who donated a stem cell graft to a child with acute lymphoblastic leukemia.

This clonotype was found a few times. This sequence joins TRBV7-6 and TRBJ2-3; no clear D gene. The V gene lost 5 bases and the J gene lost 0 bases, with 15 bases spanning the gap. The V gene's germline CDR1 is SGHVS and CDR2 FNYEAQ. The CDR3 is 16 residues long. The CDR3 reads CASSPETTVSTDTQYF. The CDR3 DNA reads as TGTGCCAGCAGCCCAGAAACTACTGTAAGCACAGATACGCAGTATTTT.

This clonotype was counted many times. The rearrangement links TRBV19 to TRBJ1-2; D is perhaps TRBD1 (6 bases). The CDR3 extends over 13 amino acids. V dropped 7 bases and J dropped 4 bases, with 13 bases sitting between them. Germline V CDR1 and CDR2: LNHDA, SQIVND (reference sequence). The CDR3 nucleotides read TGTGCCAGTACCGGACAGAGGAGCTATGGCTACACCTTC. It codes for CASTGQRSYGYTF.

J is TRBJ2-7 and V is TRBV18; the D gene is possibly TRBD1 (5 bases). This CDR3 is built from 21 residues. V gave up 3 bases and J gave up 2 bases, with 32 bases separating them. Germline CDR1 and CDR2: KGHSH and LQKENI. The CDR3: CASSPQGARQPPSIFAYEQYF. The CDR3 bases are TGTGCCAGCTCACCTCAAGGGGCACGCCAACCACCGTCGATATTCGCCTACGAGCAGTACTTC.